Presented here are 6 T cell receptor beta chains from one specimen sequenced in a study of control samples from healthy donors and cancer patients. Only in-frame clones appear in the TCRdb table, and some are missing; sequencing was by immunoSEQ multiplex PCR. The sample contains 150,000 to 200,000 clones, almost 90% of which appear only once. Sequencing was performed on blood. The origin of the receptors is a man aged 18 to 29 in good health.

Turning to this clone: An end of the junction differs from the germline gene, which may be a read error. The chain combines TRBV5-8 with TRBJ1-1; weak D call: TRBD1 (5 bases). Germline assignment: CDR1 SGHTS and CDR2 YDEGEE. The CDR3 sequence is 10 residues long. CDR3 coding DNA: TGTGCCAGCAGCTTGAGGTGGGGGTCATTT. As protein: CASSLRWGSF.

The CDR3 protein is CASSPGRGEDWGGTQYF. DNA for the CDR3: TGTGCCAGCAGCCCCGGGAGGGGTGAGGATTGGGGTGGGACCCAGTACTTC. The chain couples TRBV7-2 to TRBJ2-5; 8 bases are a match to TRBD2. The CDR3 covers 17 residues. J was trimmed by 7 bases and V by 5 bases; bases with no gene match: 18. CDR1 is SGHTA, CDR2 FQGNSA, per germline.

This chain joins TRBV10-3 and TRBJ1-1; D is unclear. Between the trimmed V and J ends, which lost 4 bases and 1 base, there was a span of 7 bases. The CDR3 length is 13 residues. Germline-derived CDR1 and CDR2 are ENHRY and SYGVKD. CDR3 in DNA: TGTGCCATCAGTGGGACGGGGAACACTGAAGCTTTCTTT. The encoded protein is CAISGTGNTEAFF.

This rearrangement joins TRBV5-4 to TRBJ2-7, with D perhaps matching TRBD1 (5 bases). The CDR3 is 13 amino acids. The V and J ends lost 4 bases and 2 bases respectively, with 10 bases between them. Germline CDR1 reads SGHNT; CDR2 reads YYREEE (reference sequence). The CDR3 nucleotides are TGTGCCAGCAGCCCCGACAGTACCTACGAGCAGTACTTC. Residues: CASSPDSTYEQYF.

The gene calls are TRBV6-5 and TRBJ2-1; no reliable D call. This CDR3 contains 13 residues. V gave up 0 bases and J gave up 7 bases, with 7 bases separating them. CDR1 is MNHEY, CDR2 SVGAGI, per germline. The CDR3 here is CASSYSRVNEQFF. The DNA of the CDR3 is TGTGCCAGCAGTTACTCACGGGTGAATGAGCAGTTCTTC.

V and J are TRBV5-5 and TRBJ1-6; D not resolved. CDR3 length equals 17 residues. The ends were cut back, 6 bases at V and 0 bases at J, with 16 bases in the middle. Germline V CDR1 and CDR2: SGHKS, YYEKEE (reference sequence). DNA of the CDR3: TGTGCCAGCACTCCGCTCTTTGGGAGCTCCTATAATTCACCCCTCCACTTT. Amino acid sequence: CASTPLFGSSYNSPLHF.